The next 4 T cell receptor beta chains were all read from a single sample in a study of shared clonotypes between healthy human individuals. Assay used: immunoSEQ multiplex PCR; TCRdb lists only in-frame clones, some missing. Of about 680,000 clones in the sample, about 91% were seen once. Naivety among CD8 cells was defined by CD45RO negativity and positive CCR7 selection, thereby excluding terminally differentiated effector memory CD45RA+ cells. Sequencing was performed on naive CD8+ T cells sorted from blood. The receptors originated from a man between 25 and 39 years old in good health.

The rearrangement joins TRBV10-3 to TRBJ1-1; D not certain. Germline CDR1 and CDR2: ENHRY and SYGVKD. CDR3 length: 16 amino acids. Trimming took 2 bases from V and 0 from J, leaving 13 bases between them. This CDR3 reads CAISEEGRWMNTEAFF. Written as DNA, the CDR3 is TGTGCCATCAGTGAGGAGGGTCGTTGGATGAACACTGAAGCTTTCTTT.

This clone was observed once. The chain's CDR3 is CASSYHLGGSNEQFF. CDR3 sequence (DNA): TGTGCCAGCAGCTACCACCTCGGGGGGAGCAATGAGCAGTTCTTC. The chain couples TRBV11-2 to TRBJ2-1; TRBD2 matches at 7 bases. With V trimmed by 4 bases and J by 6 bases, 9 bases remained unmatched. The CDR3 spans 15 residues. Germline V gene sequence: CDR1 SGHAT, CDR2 FQNNGV.

This sequence joins TRBV27 and TRBJ1-4; 12 bases are shared with TRBD1. Germline V gene data show CDR1 as MNHEY and CDR2 as SMNVEV (reference sequence). Unmatched junction bases numbered 10, after V lost 2 bases and J lost 0 bases. The CDR3 is 20 residues long. The DNA of the CDR3 is TGTGCCAGCAGTTTACGTATCGGGACAGGGGGCCCAACAACTAATGAAAAACTGTTTTTT. It encodes CASSLRIGTGGPTTNEKLFF.

The chain has TRBV5-5 and TRBJ2-2; TRBD1 matches at 10 bases. In germline, CDR1 is SGHKS, CDR2 YYEKEE (reference sequence). Trimming removed 4 bases from V and 5 bases from J; junction bases left unmatched: 8. This CDR3 spans 16 amino acids. The CDR3 sequence: CASSPRDRGRTGELFF. The DNA for the CDR3 is TGTGCCAGCAGCCCGCGGGACAGGGGAAGGACCGGGGAGCTGTTTTTT. Supplemented by reference TRBV5-5 and TRBJ2-2, the full variable domain reads DAGVTQSPTHLIKTRGQQVTLRCSPISGHKSVSWYQQVLGQGPQFIFQYYEKEERGRGNFPDRFSARQFPNYSSELNVNALLLGDSALYLCASSPRDRGRTGELFFGEGSRLTVL.